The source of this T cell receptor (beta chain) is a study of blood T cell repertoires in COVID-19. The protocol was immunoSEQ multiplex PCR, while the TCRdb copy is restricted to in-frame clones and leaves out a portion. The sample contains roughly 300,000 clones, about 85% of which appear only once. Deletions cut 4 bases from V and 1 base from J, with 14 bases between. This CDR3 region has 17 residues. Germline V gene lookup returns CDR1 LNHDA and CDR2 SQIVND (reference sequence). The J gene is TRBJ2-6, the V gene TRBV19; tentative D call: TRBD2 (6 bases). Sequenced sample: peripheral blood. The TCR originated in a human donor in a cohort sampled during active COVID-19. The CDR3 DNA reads TGTGCCAGTAGTAGGGAGGTGGGGGGTTCTGGGGCCAACGTCCTGACTTTC. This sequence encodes CASSREVGGSGANVLTF.